This TCR beta chain was sequenced during a study of persistence of HIV-infected CD4 T cells. From germline, CDR1 is ENHRY and CDR2 SYGVKD. Trimming left V 6 bases short and J 10 bases short, with 13 bases between. CDR3 length equals 12 residues. The immunoSEQ assay was version 4, run in survey mode. TCRdb's copy holds only in-frame clones and misses some; the assay was immunoSEQ multiplex PCR. The data hold 44,000 or so clones, with roughly nine tenths observed a single time. Notes on this clone: Its antigen remains unidentified.

Cells were stimulated nonspecifically with anti-CD3/anti-CD28 magnetic beads. Sorting selected CD4+ T cells upregulating both CD40 ligand and CD69. This specimen consisted of CD4+ T cells sorted from PBMCs after roughly 18-hour stimulation, obtained from a patient who received antiretroviral therapy. The TCR was taken from an adult man with HIV who was CMV-seropositive. The chain carries TRBV10-3 and TRBJ2-1, with D unclear. The CDR3 nucleotides read TGTGCCATCAGGCCCGAGTCCCGCGAGCAGTTCTTC. Its translation: CAIRPESREQFF.